This T cell receptor (beta chain) was documented in a study of T cells after yellow fever vaccination. TCRdb reprocessed the 5' RACE reads via MiXCR and lists one record per CDR3 protein. The repertoire consists of roughly 350,000 distinct CDR3 sequences, with 4.1% occurring once and the leading ten covering around 23%. This receptor was taken from a man aged 18 to 30 who received the YFV17D yellow fever vaccine. The sample here was PBMCs, taken 5 days after the yellow fever booster vaccination.

This chain's CDR3 is CAISQEYQPQHF. CDR3 in DNA: TGTGCCATCAGCCAGGAGTATCAGCCCCAGCATTTT. The chain is built from TRBV10-3 and TRBJ1-5; D gene unclear. Between the trimmed V and J ends, which lost 6 bases and 5 bases, there was a span of 8 bases. CDR3 length: 12 residues. Germline V gene sequence: CDR1 ENHRY, CDR2 SYGVKD.